These 9 T cell receptor beta chains were sequenced from one sample in a study of blood T cells in healthy people across ages. Primers used in a second PCR of about 7 to 12 cycles were a sample-barcoded 5' primer and a J-beta primer mix. TCRdb reprocessed the 5' RACE reads with MiXCR, giving one entry per CDR3 protein. Among some 1,500,000 distinct CDR3 sequences listed, less than 45% were seen once. The specimen was blood. These receptors all stem from a young woman in good health.

The chain couples TRBV6-5 to TRBJ1-2, with D possibly TRBD1 on 6 matching bases. This CDR3 has 13 residues. Trimming stripped 6 bases from V and 6 bases from J, with 14 bases between. Germline CDR1 MNHEY, CDR2 SVGAGI. The CDR3 sequence: CASRIGGSDGYTF. The CDR3 DNA reads as TGTGCCAGCAGGATAGGGGGTTCTGATGGCTACACCTTC.

The V gene is TRBV29-1, the J gene TRBJ2-7; 9 bases fit TRBD1. The closer fit of TRBJ2-4 to the DNA end suggests the J call may be wrong. Germline CDR1 reads SQVTM; CDR2 reads ANQGSEA. This CDR3 region has 16 residues. The CDR3 DNA sequence: TGCAGCGTTGAAGATCGCTTGGGGACAGGGAAAAACATTCAGTACTTC. It is translated as CSVEDRLGTGKNIQYF.

A single count supports this clonotype. The chain links TRBV7-9 to TRBJ2-1; 7 bases match TRBD1. V was clipped by 5 bases and J by 13 bases; unmatched bases: 17. CDR3 length equals 15 residues. Per the germline V gene, CDR1 is SEHNR and CDR2 is FQNEAQ (reference sequence). The CDR3 here is CASSRQQGQGETQFF. In DNA, the CDR3 is TGTGCCAGCAGCCGTCAACAGGGTCAGGGGGAGACCCAGTTCTTC.

The chain is built from TRBV18 and TRBJ2-4, with D maybe TRBD1 (5 bases). The germline V gene has CDR1 KGHSH and CDR2 LQKENI. V shed 0 bases and J shed 3 bases, with 9 bases lying between them. CDR3 length: 15 residues. DNA of the CDR3: TGTGCCAGCTCACCACCCCAGGGTGACAAAAACATTCAGTACTTC. Translation gives CASSPPQGDKNIQYF.

This clonotype was seen ten or more times. This chain uses TRBV12-3 or TRBV12-4 with TRBJ2-5, with no clear D. The V end lost 6 bases, the J end lost 0 bases, and 8 bases lay between the germline ends. This CDR3 spans 13 amino acids. CDR3 sequence: CASSLDNQETQYF. The CDR3 nucleotides are TGTGCCAGCAGCCTCGACAACCAAGAGACCCAGTACTTC.

This clonotype was detected a few times. The chain carries TRBV6-2 or TRBV6-3 and TRBJ2-1, with unresolved D. V was shortened by 2 bases and J by 8 bases, with 7 bases between the two germline ends. Germline V gene sequence: CDR1 MNHEY, CDR2 SVGEGT. CDR3 size: 12 residues. The CDR3 bases are TGTGCCAGCAGTTACGGCGTCTATGAGCAGTTCTTC. Protein sequence: CASSYGVYEQFF.

This clonotype was counted between two and nine times. The CDR3 loop is CASSLMRGGLDTQYF. DNA of the CDR3: TGCGCCAGCAGCTTGATGAGGGGGGGCTTGGATACGCAGTATTTT. This chain links TRBV5-1 with TRBJ2-3; possibly TRBD2 for D (7 bases). The CDR3 spans 15 residues. Per the germline V gene, CDR1 is SGHRS and CDR2 is YFSETQ. V lost 1 base to trimming and J lost 6 bases, with 15 bases between them.

V and J are TRBV6-2 or TRBV6-3 and TRBJ2-1; TRBD2 aligns across 8 bases. In germline, CDR1 is MNHEY, CDR2 SVGEGT. The J segment lost 9 bases and the V segment lost 2 bases, leaving 12 bases of the junction unmatched. The CDR3 extends over 16 amino acids. CDR3 in amino acids: CASSYPPVREVIEQFF. The CDR3 DNA reads TGTGCCAGCAGTTACCCCCCGGTGCGGGAGGTTATTGAGCAGTTCTTC.

The chain combines TRBV5-1 with TRBJ2-1, with TRBD2 identical over 7 bases. Germline V gene lookup returns CDR1 SGHRS and CDR2 YFSETQ. CDR3 length: 16 residues. After removal of 4 bases from V and 10 bases from J, the junction contained 17 bases not matched to a gene. The CDR3: CASSPGGRAGTDEQFF. The CDR3 bases are TGCGCCAGCAGCCCTGGAGGACGAGCGGGAACAGACGAGCAGTTCTTC. The full variable domain, completed using reference TRBV5-1 and TRBJ2-1, is KAGVTQTPRYLIKTRGQQVTLSCSPISGHRSVSWYQQTPGQGLQFLFEYFSETQRNKGNFPGRFSGRQFSNSRSEMNVSTLELGDSALYLCASSPGGRAGTDEQFFGPGTRLTVL.